The 5 T cell receptor beta chains presented below share a single source sample, sequenced in a study of OX40 agonist ivuxolimab in advanced cancers. TCRdb's copy holds only in-frame clones and misses some; the assay was immunoSEQ multiplex PCR. This sample yields some 63,000 clones, of which 94% are seen a single time; approximately 18% belongs to the top ten. The sequences come from CD4+ or CD8+ T cells sorted from blood, collected in a trial of the OX40 agonist ivuxolimab. The receptors derive from an adult with an advanced solid tumor such as melanoma, head and neck, liver or kidney cancer.

The chain couples TRBV28 to TRBJ2-7; TRBD1 matches 7 bases. This CDR3 is 14 amino acids long. Looked up from germline, CDR1 is MDHEN and CDR2 is SYDVKM. The ends lost 5 bases at V and 3 bases at J; junction bases unmatched: 7. The CDR3 sequence: CASSQQGKFYEQYF. Here the CDR3 DNA reads TGTGCCAGCAGTCAACAGGGGAAGTTCTACGAGCAGTACTTC.

V is TRBV12-2 and J is TRBJ2-3; TRBD2 reflects the table's D call only, with no check against the DNA. TRBV12-2 is annotated as a pseudogene. This CDR3 spans 14 amino acids. CDR3: CASRFSGTTDTQYF. The CDR3 nucleotides read TGTGCAAGTCGCTTTAGCGGCACCACAGATACGCAGTATTTT.

J is TRBJ2-3 and V is TRBV9; D is perhaps TRBD2 (6 bases). Trimming cost V 0 bases and J 3 bases, with 11 bases left between them. The CDR3 covers 15 residues. Germline lookup yields CDR1 SGDLS and CDR2 YYNGEE. The CDR3 nucleotides are TGTGCCAGCAGCGTAGACGGGAGTGGGACAGATACGCAGTATTTT. It yields the protein CASSVDGSGTDTQYF.

CDR3 DNA sequence: TGTGCCAGTAGTATGGGACTAGACTACGAGCAGTACTTC. Its translation: CASSMGLDYEQYF. V gene TRBV19 combines with J gene TRBJ2-7; TRBD2 agrees at 8 bases. CDR1 LNHDA and CDR2 SQIVND come from the germline V gene (reference sequence). The length of the CDR3 is 13 residues. The J segment lost 3 bases and the V segment lost 3 bases, leaving 1 base of the junction unmatched.

This chain connects TRBV14 to TRBJ2-1; D may match TRBD1 or TRBD2 (5 bases each). Germline CDR1 reads SGHDN; CDR2 reads FVKESK. The CDR3 loop spans 15 amino acids. V was shortened by 4 bases and J by 4 bases, with 14 bases between the two germline ends. CDR3 DNA: TGTGCCAGCAGCCCCGGGACCCCGATTTACAATGAGCAGTTCTTC. Residues: CASSPGTPIYNEQFF.